The present T cell receptor (beta chain) was sequenced within a study of metastatic and nonmetastatic thyroid tumors. Prior to thyroid surgery, none of the patients had received any treatment. This clone was seen repeatedly, ten times or more. Unmatched junction bases numbered 4, after V lost 5 bases and J lost 2 bases. This CDR3 is 15 amino acids long. Germline CDR1 reads ENHRY; CDR2 reads SYGVKD. TCRdb reanalyzed the PCR reads with MiXCR. The data show around 42,000 clones, over 9.5% seen once. The rearrangement uses TRBV10-3 and TRBJ2-2, with 8 bases fitting TRBD2. The TCR was taken from a female donor with papillary thyroid cancer or a benign thyroid nodule (not recorded which). Some clones in this sample may be carry-over from other donors' samples. The sequenced sample consisted of blood. The CDR3 protein is CAISQGLDNTGELFF. The CDR3 nucleotides read TGTGCCATCAGTCAGGGACTAGATAACACCGGGGAGCTGTTTTTT.